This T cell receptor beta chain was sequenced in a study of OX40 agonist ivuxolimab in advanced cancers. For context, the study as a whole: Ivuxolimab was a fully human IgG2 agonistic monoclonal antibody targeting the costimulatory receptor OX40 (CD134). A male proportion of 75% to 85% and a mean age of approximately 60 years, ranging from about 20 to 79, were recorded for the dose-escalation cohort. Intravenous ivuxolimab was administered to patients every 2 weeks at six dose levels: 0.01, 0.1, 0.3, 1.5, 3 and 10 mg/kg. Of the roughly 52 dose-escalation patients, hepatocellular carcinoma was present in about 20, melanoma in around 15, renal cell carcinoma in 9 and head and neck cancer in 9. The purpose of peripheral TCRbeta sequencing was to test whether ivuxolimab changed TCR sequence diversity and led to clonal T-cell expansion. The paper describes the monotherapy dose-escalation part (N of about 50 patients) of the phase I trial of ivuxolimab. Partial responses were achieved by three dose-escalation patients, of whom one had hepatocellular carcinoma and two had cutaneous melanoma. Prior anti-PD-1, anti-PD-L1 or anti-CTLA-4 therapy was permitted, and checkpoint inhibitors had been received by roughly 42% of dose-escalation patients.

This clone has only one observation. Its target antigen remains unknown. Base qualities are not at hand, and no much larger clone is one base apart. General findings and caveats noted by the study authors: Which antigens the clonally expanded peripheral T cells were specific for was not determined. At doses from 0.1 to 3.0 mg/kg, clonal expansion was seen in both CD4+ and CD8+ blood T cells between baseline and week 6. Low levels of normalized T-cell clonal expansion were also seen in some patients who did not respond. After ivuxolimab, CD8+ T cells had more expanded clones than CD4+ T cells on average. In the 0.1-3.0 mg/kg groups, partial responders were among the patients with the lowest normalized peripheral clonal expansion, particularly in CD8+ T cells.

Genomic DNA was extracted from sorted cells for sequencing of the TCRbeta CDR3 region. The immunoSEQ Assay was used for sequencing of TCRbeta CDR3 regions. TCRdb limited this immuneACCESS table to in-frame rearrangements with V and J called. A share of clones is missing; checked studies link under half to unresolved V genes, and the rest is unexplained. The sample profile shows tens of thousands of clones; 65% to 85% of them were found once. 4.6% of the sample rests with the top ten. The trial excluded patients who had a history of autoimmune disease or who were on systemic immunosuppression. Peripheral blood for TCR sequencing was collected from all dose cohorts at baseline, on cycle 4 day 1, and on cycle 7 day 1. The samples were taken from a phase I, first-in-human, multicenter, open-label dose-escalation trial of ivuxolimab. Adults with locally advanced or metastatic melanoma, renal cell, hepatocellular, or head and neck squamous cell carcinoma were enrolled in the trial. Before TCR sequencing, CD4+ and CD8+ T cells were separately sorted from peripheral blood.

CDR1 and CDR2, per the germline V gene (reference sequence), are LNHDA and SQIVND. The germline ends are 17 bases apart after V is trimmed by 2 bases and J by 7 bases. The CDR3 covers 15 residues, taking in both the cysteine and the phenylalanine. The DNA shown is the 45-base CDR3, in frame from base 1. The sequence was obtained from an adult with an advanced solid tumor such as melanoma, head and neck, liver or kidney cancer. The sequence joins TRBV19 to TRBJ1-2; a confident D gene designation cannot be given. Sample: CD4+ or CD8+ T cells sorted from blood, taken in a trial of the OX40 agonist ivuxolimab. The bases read TGTGCCAGTAGTATAAGACAAGACGGCCTTGGTGGCTACACCTTC. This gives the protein CASSIRQDGLGGYTF.